The entry below gives a single TCR beta chain sequence along with its context. The CDR3 covers 12 residues. Germline values: CDR1 SEHNR, CDR2 FQNEAQ (reference sequence). The trim removed 3 bases at V and 10 bases at J, leaving 2 bases unmatched. Profiling relied on immunoSEQ multiplex PCR, and the TCRdb table lists in-frame clones only, not all of them. The table records about 17,000 clones, 85% to 90% of them present only once. The source of the sample is a study of OX40 agonist ivuxolimab in advanced cancers. The rearrangement uses TRBV7-9 and TRBJ2-1, with 8 positions matching TRBD2. The receptor comes from an adult with an advanced solid tumor such as melanoma, head and neck, liver or kidney cancer. The source material was CD4+ or CD8+ T cells sorted from blood, sampled in a trial of the OX40 agonist ivuxolimab. The CDR3 DNA reads TGTGCCAGCAGCTTTAGCGGGACGGAGCAGTTCTTC. Residues: CASSFSGTEQFF.